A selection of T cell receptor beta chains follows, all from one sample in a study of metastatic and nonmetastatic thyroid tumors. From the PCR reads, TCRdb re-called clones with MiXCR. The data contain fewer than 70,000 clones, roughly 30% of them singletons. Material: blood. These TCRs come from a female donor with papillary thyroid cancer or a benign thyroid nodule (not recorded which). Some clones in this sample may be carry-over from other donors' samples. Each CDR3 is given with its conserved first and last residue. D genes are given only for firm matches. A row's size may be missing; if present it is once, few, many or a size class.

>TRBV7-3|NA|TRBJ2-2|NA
TGTGCCAGCAGCTCGGACGGGAACACCGGGGAGCTGTTTTTT
CASSSDGNTGELFF
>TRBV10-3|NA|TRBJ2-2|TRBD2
TGTGCCATCAGTGGGGGGATAGCGGGCACCGGGGAGCTGTTTTTT
CAISGGIAGTGELFF
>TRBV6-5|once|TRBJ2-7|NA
TGTGCCAGCAGATACTTAGGCGGGTGCGCAGAGTACTTC
CASRYLGGCAEYF
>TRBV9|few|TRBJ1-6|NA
TGTGCCAGCAGCCTCCCCGGGACAACGGGTTCACCCCTCCACTTT
CASSLPGTTGSPLHF
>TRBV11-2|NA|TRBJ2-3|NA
TGTGCCAGCAGCTTAGGGGGCAGGGTCGCCACAGATACGCAGTATTTT
CASSLGGRVATDTQYF
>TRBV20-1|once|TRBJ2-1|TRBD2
TGCAGTGCTAGGATGACCGGGAGGGAGTTCAACAATGAGCAGTTCTTC
CSARMTGREFNNEQFF
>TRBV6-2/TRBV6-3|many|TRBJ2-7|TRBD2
TGTGCCAGCAGCTTAGCGGGGGTCTACGAGCAGTACTTC
CASSLAGVYEQYF
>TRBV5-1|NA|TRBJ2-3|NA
TGCGCCAGCAGGAGGGACGCCTACACAGATACGCAGTATTTT
CASRRDAYTDTQYF
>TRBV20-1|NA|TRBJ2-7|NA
TGCAGTGCTAGCACAGAAAGCTCCTACGAGCAGTACTTC
CSASTESSYEQYF
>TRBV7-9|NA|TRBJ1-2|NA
TGTGCCAGCAGCAACCCGACTCTGGGGGGCGGCTACACCTTC
CASSNPTLGGGYTF
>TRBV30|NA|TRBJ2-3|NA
TGTGCCCTAGGTGCGGTGGGGGATACGCAGTATTTT
CALGAVGDTQYF
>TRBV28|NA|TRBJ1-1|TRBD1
TGTGCCAGCAGTTCCCAGGACAGGCTCGTGGTAGCTTTCTTT
CASSSQDRLVVAFF
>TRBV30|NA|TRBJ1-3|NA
TGTGCCTGGAAGGCAGTTGGAAACACCATATATTTT
CAWKAVGNTIYF
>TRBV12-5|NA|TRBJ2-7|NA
TGTGCTAGTGTCCAAGGCTCCTACGAGCAGTACTTC
CASVQGSYEQYF
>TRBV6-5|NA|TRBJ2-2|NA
TGTGCCAGCAGTTACTCGAGGGGTAACACCGGGGAGCTGTTTTTT
CASSYSRGNTGELFF
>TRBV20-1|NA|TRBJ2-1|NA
TGCAGTGCCCATTTCCCTATGGGCAGGGTACACAATGAGCAGTTCTTC
CSAHFPMGRVHNEQFF
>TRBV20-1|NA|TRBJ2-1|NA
TGCAGTGCTAGAGATCAGCGTAGGGGGAGCTCCTACAATGAGCAGTTCTTC
CSARDQRRGSSYNEQFF
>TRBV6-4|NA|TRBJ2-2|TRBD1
TGTGCCAGCAGTCAGGGGGCGGCCGGGGAGCTGTTTTTT
CASSQGAAGELFF
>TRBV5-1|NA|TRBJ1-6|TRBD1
TGCGCCAGCAGCTTGGGGGACAGGGCCTATAATTCACCCCTCCACTTT
CASSLGDRAYNSPLHF
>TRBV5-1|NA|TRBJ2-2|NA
TGCGCCAGCAGCTTAATATGGGGAAAACCCAACGGGGAGCTGTTTTTT
CASSLIWGKPNGELFF
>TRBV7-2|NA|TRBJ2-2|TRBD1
TGTGCCAGCAGCTTAGGTGGGACAGGCACCGGGGAGCTGTTTTTT
CASSLGGTGTGELFF
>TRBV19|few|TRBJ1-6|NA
TGTGCCAGTAGTATAGATCGGCTTTCACCCCTCCACTTT
CASSIDRLSPLHF
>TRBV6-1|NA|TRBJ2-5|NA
TGTGCCAGCAGTGAAGGTGGGACGAGGGAGACCCAGTACTTC
CASSEGGTRETQYF
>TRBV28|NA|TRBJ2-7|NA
TGTGCCAGCAGCAGCCAGGTCGAGCAGTACTTC
CASSSQVEQYF
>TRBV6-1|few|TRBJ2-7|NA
TGTGCCAGCAGCCCCCTTACCAGGGCCCCTTCGTACTACGAGCAGTACTTC
CASSPLTRAPSYYEQYF
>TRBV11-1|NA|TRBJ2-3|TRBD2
TGTGCCAGCAGCTTATTGGGACTAGCAACAGATACGCAGTATTTT
CASSLLGLATDTQYF
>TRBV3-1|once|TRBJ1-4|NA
TGTGCCAGCAGCAAACAGGAAAATGAAAAACTGTTTTTT
CASSKQENEKLFF
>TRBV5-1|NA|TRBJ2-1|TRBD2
TGCGCCAGCAGCTGGGGAGGACTAGCAAGCGACAATGAGCAGTTCTTC
CASSWGGLASDNEQFF
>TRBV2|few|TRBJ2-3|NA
TGTGCCAGCAGTGAAGTAGGTAGCAAGTTGACAGATACGCAGTATTTT
CASSEVGSKLTDTQYF
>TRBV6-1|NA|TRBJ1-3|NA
TGTGCCAGCAGTGAATCCGGGTCTTCTGGAAACACCATATATTTT
CASSESGSSGNTIYF
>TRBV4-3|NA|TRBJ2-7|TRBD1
TGCGCCAGCAGCGAAAACCGACAGGGGAGCTACGAGCAGTACTTC
CASSENRQGSYEQYF
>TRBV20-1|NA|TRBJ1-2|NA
TGCAGTGTGAAGTTTGTGGCTCCTGATGGCTACACCTTC
CSVKFVAPDGYTF
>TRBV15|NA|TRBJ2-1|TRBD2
TGTGCCACCAGCAGTTCTAGCGGGACGCAGCAGTTCTTC
CATSSSSGTQQFF
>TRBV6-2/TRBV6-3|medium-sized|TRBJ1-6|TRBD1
TGTGCCAGCAGGATGACAGGGGTTAATTCACCCCTCCACTTT
CASRMTGVNSPLHF
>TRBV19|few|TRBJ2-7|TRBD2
TGTGCCAGTAGTCGAACGTTAGACAGAGCCTGGACTAGCGGGAGGGGCGAGCAGTACTTC
CASSRTLDRAWTSGRGEQYF
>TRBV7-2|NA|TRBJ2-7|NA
TGTGCCAGAGGGTTCCCCTACGAGCAGTACTTC
CARGFPYEQYF
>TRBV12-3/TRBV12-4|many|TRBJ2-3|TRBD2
TGTGCCAGCAGTCCGGGGACTAGCGGCCTCACAGATACGCAGTATTTT
CASSPGTSGLTDTQYF
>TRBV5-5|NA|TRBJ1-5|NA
TGTGCCAGCAGCTTGGTGGGAGGATATGGGCAGCCCCAGCATTTT
CASSLVGGYGQPQHF
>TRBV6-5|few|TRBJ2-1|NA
TGTGCCAGCAGTTACTCAGACAGGAAATTCAATGAGCAGTTCTTC
CASSYSDRKFNEQFF
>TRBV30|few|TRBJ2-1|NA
TGTGCCTGGAGTGTTGACTTCTACAATGAGCAGTTCTTC
CAWSVDFYNEQFF
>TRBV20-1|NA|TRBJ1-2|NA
TGCAGTGCTAGGGCGGGGGCTGACTATGGCTACACCTTC
CSARAGADYGYTF
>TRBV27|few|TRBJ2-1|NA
TGTGCCAGCAGTAGGCAGGGCCCCAATGAGCAGTTCTTC
CASSRQGPNEQFF
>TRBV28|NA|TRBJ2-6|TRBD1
TGTGCCAGCAGTTCTACTTGGGGACAGGGGAAAGGGGCCAACGTCCTGACTTTC
CASSSTWGQGKGANVLTF
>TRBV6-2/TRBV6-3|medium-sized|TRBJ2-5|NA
TGTGCCAGCAGCAGAACCTCGGGAGTCGGAGAGACCCAGTACTTC
CASSRTSGVGETQYF
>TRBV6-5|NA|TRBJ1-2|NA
TGTGCCAGCAGTTACACCCAAGACCATTTCTATGGTTACACCTTC
CASSYTQDHFYGYTF
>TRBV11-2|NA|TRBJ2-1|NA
TGTGCCAGCAGCGTAGGCGGTACTCGGTCCTACAATGAGCAGTTCTTC
CASSVGGTRSYNEQFF
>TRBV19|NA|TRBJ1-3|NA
TGTGCCAGTAGTATCGTGGGCGCTAGCTCTGGAAACACCATATATTTT
CASSIVGASSGNTIYF
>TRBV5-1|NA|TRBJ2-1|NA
TGCGCCAGCAGCCCTACTAGGGGCAATGAGCAGTTCTTC
CASSPTRGNEQFF
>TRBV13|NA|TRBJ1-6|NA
TGTGCCAGCAGCTTAGTTTCGGGGTCACCCCTCCACTTT
CASSLVSGSPLHF
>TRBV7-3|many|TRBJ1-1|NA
TGTGCCAGCAGCTATGACCGAGGCGCTGAAGCTTTCTTT
CASSYDRGAEAFF
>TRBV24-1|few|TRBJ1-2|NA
TGTGCCACCAGTGAGGCAGGACGGACCGTTTATGGCTACACCTTC
CATSEAGRTVYGYTF
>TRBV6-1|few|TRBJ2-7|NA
TGTGCCAGCAGTGGGCAGGTGGACTTAACCTACGAGCAGTACTTC
CASSGQVDLTYEQYF
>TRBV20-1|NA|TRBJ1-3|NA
TGCAGTGCTGCCCACAGTTCGACTGGAAACACCATATATTTT
CSAAHSSTGNTIYF
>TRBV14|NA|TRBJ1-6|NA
TGTGCCAGCAGTCGAGACAGTGGGAATTCACCCCTCCACTTT
CASSRDSGNSPLHF